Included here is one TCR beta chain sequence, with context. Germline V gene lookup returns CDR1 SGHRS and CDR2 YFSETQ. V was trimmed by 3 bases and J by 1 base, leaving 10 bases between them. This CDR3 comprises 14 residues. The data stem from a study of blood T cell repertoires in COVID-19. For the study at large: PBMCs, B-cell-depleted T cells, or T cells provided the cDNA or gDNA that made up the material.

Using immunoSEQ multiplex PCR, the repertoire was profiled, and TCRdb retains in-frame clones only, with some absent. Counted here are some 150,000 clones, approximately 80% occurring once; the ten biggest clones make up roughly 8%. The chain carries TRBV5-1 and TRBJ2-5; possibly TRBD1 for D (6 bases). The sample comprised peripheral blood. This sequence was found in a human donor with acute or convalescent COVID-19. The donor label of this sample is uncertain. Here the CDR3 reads CASSYSGAQETQYF. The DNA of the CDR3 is TGCGCCAGCAGCTACTCAGGGGCCCAAGAGACCCAGTACTTC.